This TCR beta chain is from a study of PD-L1 blockade in urothelial cancer. Time point denoted: pretreatment peripheral blood. V was clipped by 6 bases and J by 3 bases, with 14 bases between them. CDR1 is MNHEY and CDR2 is SMNVEV in the germline V gene (reference sequence). The length of the CDR3 is 14 residues. Here immunoSEQ multiplex PCR was the method, and the copy in TCRdb shows in-frame clones only, minus some. The sample includes fewer than 80,000 clones, approximately 81% of them seen just once. Notes on this clone: No antigen is known for it.

Overall study findings and caveats: Durable-benefit patients showed greater tumor-associated blood clone expansion at 3 weeks.

The specimen comprised PBMCs, sampled around atezolizumab (anti-PD-L1) treatment. The origin of this receptor is a man between 65 and 85 years old with urothelial cancer. The rearrangement links TRBV27 to TRBJ1-1; D is perhaps TRBD1 (6 bases). DNA for the CDR3: TGTGCCAGCAGAGTGACAGGTGGATACACTGAAGCTTTCTTT. This sequence encodes CASRVTGGYTEAFF.